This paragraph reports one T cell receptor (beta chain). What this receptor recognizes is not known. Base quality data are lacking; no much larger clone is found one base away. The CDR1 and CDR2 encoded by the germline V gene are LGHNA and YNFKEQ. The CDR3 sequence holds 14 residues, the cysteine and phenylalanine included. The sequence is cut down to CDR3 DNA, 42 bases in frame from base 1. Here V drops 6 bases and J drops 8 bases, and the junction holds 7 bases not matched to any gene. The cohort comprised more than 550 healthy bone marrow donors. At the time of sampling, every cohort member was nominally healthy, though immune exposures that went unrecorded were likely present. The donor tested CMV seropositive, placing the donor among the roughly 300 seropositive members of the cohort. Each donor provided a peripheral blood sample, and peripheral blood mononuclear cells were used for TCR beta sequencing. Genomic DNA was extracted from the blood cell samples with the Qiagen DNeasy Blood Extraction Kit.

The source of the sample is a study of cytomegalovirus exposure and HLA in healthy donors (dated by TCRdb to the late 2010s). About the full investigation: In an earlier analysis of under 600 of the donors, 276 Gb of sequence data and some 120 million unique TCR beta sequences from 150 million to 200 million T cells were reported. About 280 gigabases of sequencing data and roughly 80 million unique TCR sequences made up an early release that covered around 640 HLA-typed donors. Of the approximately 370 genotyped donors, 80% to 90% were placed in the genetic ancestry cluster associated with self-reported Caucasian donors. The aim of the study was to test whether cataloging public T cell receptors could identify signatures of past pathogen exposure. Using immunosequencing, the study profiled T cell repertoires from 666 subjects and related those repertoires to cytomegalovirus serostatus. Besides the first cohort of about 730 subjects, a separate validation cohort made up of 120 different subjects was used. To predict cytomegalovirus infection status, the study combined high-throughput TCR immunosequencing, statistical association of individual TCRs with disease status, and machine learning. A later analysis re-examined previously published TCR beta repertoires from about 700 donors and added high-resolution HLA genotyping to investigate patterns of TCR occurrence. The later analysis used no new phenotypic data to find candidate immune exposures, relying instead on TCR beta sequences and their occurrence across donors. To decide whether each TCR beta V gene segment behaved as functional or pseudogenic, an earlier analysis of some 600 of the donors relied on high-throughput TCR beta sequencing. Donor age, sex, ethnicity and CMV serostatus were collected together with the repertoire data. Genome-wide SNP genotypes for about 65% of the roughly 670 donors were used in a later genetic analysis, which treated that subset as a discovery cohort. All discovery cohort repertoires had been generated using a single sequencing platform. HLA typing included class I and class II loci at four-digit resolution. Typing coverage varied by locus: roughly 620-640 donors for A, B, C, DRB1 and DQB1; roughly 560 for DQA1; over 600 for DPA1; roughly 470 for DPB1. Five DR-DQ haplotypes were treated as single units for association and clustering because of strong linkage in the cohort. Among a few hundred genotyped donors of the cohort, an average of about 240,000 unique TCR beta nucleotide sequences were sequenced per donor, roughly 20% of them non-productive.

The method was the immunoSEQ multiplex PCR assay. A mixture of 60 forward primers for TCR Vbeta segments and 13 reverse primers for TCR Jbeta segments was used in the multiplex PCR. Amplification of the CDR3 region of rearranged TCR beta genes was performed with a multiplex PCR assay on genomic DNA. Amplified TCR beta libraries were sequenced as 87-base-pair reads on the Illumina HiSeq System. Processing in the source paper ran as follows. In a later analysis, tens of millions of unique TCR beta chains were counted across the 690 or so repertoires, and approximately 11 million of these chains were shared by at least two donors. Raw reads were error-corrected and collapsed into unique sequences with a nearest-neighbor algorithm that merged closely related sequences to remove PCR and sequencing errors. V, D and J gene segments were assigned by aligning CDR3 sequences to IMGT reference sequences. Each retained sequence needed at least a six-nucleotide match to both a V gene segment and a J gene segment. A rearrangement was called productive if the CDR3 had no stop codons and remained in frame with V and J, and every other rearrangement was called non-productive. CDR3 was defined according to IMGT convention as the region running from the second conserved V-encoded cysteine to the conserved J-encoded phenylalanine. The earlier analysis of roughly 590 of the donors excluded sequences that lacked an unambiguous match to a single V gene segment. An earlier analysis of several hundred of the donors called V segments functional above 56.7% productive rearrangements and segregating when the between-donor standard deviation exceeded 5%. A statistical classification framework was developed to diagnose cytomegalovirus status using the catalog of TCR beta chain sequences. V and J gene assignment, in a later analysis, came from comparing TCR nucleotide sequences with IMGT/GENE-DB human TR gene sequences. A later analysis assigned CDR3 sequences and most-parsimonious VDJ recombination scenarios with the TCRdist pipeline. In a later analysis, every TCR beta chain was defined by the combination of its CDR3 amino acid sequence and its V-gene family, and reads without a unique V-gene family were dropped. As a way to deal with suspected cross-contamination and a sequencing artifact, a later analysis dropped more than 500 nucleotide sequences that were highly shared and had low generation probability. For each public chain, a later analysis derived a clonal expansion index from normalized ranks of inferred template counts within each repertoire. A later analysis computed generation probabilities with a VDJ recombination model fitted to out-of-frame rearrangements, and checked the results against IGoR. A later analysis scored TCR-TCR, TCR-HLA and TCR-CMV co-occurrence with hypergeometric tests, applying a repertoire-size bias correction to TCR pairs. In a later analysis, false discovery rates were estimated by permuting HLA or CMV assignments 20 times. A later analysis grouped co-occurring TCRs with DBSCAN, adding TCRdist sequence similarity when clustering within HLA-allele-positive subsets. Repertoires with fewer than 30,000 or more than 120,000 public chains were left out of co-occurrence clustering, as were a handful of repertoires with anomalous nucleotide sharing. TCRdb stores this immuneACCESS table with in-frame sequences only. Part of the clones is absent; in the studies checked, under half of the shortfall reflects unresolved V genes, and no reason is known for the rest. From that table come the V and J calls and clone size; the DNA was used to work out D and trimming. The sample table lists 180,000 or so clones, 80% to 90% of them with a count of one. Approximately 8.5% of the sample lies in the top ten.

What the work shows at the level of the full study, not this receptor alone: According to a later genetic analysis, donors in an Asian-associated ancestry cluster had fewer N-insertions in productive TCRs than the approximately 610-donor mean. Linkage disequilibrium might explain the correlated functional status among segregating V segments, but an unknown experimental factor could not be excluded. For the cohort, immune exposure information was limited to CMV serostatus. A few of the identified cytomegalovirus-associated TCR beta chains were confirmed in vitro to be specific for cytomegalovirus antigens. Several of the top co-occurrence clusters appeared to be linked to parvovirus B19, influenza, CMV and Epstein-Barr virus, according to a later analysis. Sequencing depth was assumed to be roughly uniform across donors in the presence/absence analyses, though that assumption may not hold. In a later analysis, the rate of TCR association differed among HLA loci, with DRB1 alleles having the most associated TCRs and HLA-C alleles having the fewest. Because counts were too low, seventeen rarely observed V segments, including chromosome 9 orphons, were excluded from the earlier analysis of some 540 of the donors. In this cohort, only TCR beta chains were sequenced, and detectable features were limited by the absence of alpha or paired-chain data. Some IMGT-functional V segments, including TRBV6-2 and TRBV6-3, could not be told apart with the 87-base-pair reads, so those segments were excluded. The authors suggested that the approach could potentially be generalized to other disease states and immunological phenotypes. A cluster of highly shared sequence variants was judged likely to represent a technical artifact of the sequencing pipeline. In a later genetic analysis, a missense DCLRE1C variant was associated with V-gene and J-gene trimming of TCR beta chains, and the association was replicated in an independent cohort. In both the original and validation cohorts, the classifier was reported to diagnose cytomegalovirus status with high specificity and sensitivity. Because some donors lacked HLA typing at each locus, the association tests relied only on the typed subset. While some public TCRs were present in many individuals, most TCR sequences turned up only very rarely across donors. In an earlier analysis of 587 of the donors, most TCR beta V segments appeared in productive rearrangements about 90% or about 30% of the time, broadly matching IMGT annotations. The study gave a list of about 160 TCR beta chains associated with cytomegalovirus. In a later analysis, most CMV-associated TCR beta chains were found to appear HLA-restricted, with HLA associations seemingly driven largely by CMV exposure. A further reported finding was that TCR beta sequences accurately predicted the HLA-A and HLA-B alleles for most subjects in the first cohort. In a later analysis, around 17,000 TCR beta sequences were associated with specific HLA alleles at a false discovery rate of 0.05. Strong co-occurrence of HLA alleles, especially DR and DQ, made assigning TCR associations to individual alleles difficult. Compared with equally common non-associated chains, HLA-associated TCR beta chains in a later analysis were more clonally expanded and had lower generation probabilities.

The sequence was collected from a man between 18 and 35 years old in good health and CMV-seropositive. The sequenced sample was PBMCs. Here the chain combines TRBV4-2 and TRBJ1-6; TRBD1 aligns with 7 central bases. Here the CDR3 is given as CASRQTGIDSPLHF. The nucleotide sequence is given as TGTGCCAGCAGGCAGACAGGGATCGATTCACCCCTCCACTTT.